This T cell receptor (beta chain) derives from a study of shared clonotypes between healthy human individuals. Study-wide results and caveats: Apart from blood, nothing was sampled; tissue repertoires likely differ.

There are 13 residues in the CDR3. With 5 bases removed from V and 0 bases from J, the gap between germline ends came to 5 bases. Per germline, CDR1 SGHTA and CDR2 FQGNSA. Under the authors' procedure: Without quality scores, immunoSEQ junctional reads could not be filtered like full-length reads. The method was immunoSEQ multiplex PCR; TCRdb's version includes in-frame clones alone and lacks a portion of them. From that table come the V and J calls and clone size; the DNA was used to work out D and trimming. The sample lists about 2 million clones; 85% to 95% were seen once. Concerning this clone: As yet, its antigen is unknown.

The sequence was collected from a man between 18 and 29 years old in good health. Sequencing was performed on naive CD4+ T cells sorted from blood. Stated subset: CD45RA+ positively selected. The rearrangement uses TRBV7-2 and TRBJ1-5; D is unresolved. CDR3 nucleotides: TGTGCCAGCAGCATGAATAGCAATCAGCCCCAGCATTTT. This encodes CASSMNSNQPQHF.